This T cell receptor (beta chain) was identified in a study of T cells in localized non-small cell lung cancer. A note on this clone: The target antigen is unknown.

Per germline, CDR1 LNHDA and CDR2 SQIVND (reference sequence). The CDR3 extends over 18 amino acids. Trimming removed 4 bases at V and 1 base at J, with 22 bases between. Measured with immunoSEQ multiplex PCR; TCRdb has only the in-frame clones, and not every one. The repertoire holds about 2,700 clones, with roughly 27% as singletons. Study results and caveats: Out of the top 100 tumor clones, a median approximately 57 were seen in adjacent lung. The tumor had only one region sequenced, so heterogeneity remains possible. Greater T cell density in blood accompanied longer overall survival.

Sequencing used lung tumor tissue, obtained before any cancer treatment. The chain carries TRBV19 and TRBJ1-1; D is unclear. This TCR derives from a male donor aged 60 or older with stage II squamous cell lung carcinoma. The chain's CDR3 is CASSTGFPGTKRNTEAFF. The CDR3 DNA is TGTGCCAGTAGTACGGGCTTTCCGGGTACAAAGAGGAACACTGAAGCTTTCTTT. Complete variable domain (other parts from reference TRBV19 and TRBJ1-1): DGGITQSPKYLFRKEGQNVTLSCEQNLNHDAMYWYRQDPGQGLRLIYYSQIVNDFQKGDIAEGYSVSREKKESFPLTVTSAQKNPTAFYLCASSTGFPGTKRNTEAFFGQGTRLTVV.